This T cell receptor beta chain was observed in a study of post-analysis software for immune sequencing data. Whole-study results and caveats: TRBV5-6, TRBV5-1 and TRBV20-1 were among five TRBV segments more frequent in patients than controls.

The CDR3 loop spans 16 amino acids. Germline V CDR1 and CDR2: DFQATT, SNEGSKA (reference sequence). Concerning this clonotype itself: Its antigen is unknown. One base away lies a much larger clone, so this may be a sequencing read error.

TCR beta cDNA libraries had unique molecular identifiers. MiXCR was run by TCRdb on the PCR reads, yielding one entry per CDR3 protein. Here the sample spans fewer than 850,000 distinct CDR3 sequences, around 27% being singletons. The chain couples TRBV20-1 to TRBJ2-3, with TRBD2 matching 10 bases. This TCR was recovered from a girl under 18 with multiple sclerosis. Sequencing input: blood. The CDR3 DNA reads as TGCAGTGCTAGAGACCCTCAACTAGCGGGGACCGATACGCACTATTTT. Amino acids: CSARDPQLAGTDTHYF.